This paragraph covers one T cell receptor beta chain sequence. The entry originates in a study of blood T cell repertoires in COVID-19. The overall study: Acute-phase and convalescent COVID-19 samples originated in the United States, Italy and Spain. Sources were T cells, B-cell-depleted T cells, or PBMCs; the material itself was cDNA or gDNA.

In the source study's methods: For nucleated cells, counts were estimated from reference gene primer amplification. Only in-frame clones appear in the TCRdb table, and some are missing; sequencing was by immunoSEQ multiplex PCR. V and J calls plus clone size are reproduced from that table; the DNA served to infer D and trimming. Altogether around 160,000 clones are present, around 86% being singletons, with the ten largest covering roughly 6.1%. The CDR3 is 13 amino acids. After removal of 7 bases from V and 3 bases from J, the junction contained 6 bases not matched to a gene. Germline lookup yields CDR1 GTSNPN and CDR2 SVGIG (reference sequence).

The V gene is TRBV30, the J gene TRBJ1-1, with 9 positions matching TRBD1. The sample comprised peripheral blood. The clonotype comes from a man of 80 years or more with acute or convalescent COVID-19. DNA of the CDR3: TGTGCCTTAACCCGGGACAGGGACACTGAAGCTTTCTTT. Translated: CALTRDRDTEAFF.